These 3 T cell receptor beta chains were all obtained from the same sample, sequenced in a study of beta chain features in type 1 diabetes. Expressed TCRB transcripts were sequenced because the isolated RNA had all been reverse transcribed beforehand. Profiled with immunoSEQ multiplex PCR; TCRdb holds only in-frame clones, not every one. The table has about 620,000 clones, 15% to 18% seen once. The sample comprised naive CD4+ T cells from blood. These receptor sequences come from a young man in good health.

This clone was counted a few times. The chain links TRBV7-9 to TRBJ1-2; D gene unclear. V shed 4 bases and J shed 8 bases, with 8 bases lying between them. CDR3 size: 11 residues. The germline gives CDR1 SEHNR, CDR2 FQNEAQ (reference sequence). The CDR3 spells CASSSEGGYTF. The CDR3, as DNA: TGTGCCAGCAGCTCCGAGGGCGGCTACACCTTC.

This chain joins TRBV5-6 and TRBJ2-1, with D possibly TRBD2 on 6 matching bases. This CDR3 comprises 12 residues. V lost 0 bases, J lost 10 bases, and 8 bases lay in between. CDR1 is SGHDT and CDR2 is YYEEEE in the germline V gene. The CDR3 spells CASSLAGLEQFF. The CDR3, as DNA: TGTGCCAGCAGCTTGGCTGGACTAGAGCAGTTCTTC.

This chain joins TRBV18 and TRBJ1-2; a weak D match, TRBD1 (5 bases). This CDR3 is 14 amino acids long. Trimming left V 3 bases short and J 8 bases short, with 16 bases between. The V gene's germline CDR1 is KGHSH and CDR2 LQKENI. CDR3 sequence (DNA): TGTGCCAGCTCACCTATCAGGGTTATGGGCGGCTACACCTTC. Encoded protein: CASSPIRVMGGYTF.